The 17 T cell receptor beta chains in this list originate from one sample, sequenced in a study of CD8 T cells in Susac syndrome. The RNA, roughly 0.45 to 1 ug, was put through reverse transcription using random hexamers. Each CDR3 protein gets one entry after TCRdb re-called the immunoSEQ multiplex PCR reads with MiXCR. The sample holds approximately 200,000 distinct CDR3 sequences, about 93% seen once. Specimen: CD8+ T cells from PBMCs. The receptor source for this set is a human donor with multiple sclerosis.

The V call is TRBV4-3, the J call TRBJ2-3; D ambiguous. The CDR3 runs to 13 residues. The V and J ends lost 5 bases and 4 bases respectively, with 10 bases between them. Germline CDR1 LGHNA, CDR2 YSLEER. CDR3 residues: CASSSRPADTQYF. In nucleotides, the CDR3 is TGCGCCAGCAGCTCACGGCCCGCAGATACGCAGTATTTT.

On this clonotype itself: The junction shows a germline mismatch at one end, possibly a read error. For the CDR3, the DNA is TGTGCCATTAGTATAGCGGGTTTCGCTGAAGCTTTCTTT. Amino acids: CAISIAGFAEAFF. The chain combines TRBV19 with TRBJ1-1; D uncertain. CDR1 and CDR2 from the germline V gene are LNHDA and SQIVND (reference sequence). The CDR3 is 13 residues long.

CDR3 in DNA: TGTGCCAGCAGCTTCGCCAGCGGGATGAACACCGGGGAGCTGTTTTTT. It codes for CASSFASGMNTGELFF. The rearrangement uses TRBV5-6 and TRBJ2-2; 7 nucleotides align to TRBD2. The CDR3 is 16 amino acids. Germline V gene lookup returns CDR1 SGHDT and CDR2 YYEEEE. After removal of 2 bases from V and 1 base from J, the junction contained 5 bases not matched to a gene. Full variable domain (rest looked up from reference TRBV5-6 and TRBJ2-2): DAGVTQSPTHLIKTRGQQVTLRCSPKSGHDTVSWYQQALGQGPQFIFQYYEEEERQRGNFPDRFSGHQFPNYSSELNVNALLLGDSALYLCASSFASGMNTGELFFGEGSRLTVL.

This clonotype appeared a single time. The V gene is TRBV5-1, the J gene TRBJ2-3; 8 nucleotides match TRBD1. The CDR3 has 15 residues. Trimming at V came to 5 bases and at J to 6 bases, leaving 11 bases not matched to a gene. CDR1 and CDR2 (germline): SGHRS, YFSETQ. The CDR3 reads CASSYGTGPGDTQYF. CDR3 bases: TGCGCCAGCAGTTATGGGACAGGCCCCGGGGATACGCAGTATTTT.

The chain joins TRBV12-3 or TRBV12-4 to TRBJ1-1; no clear D. The CDR3 is 15 residues long. V lost 3 bases and J lost 4, with 15 bases in between. The CDR3 DNA reads as TGTGCCAGCAGTTTGACCTCCGTGGGTAGCACTGAAGCTTTCTTT. It encodes CASSLTSVGSTEAFF.

This chain uses TRBV12-3 or TRBV12-4 with TRBJ2-5; 7 bases are a match to TRBD1. The CDR3 is made up of 14 amino acids. V was pared by 1 base and J by 9 bases, with 8 bases of the junction left unmatched. CDR3 region: CASSLGGGDMAQYF. The CDR3 DNA follows: TGTGCCAGCAGTTTAGGAGGGGGCGACATGGCCCAGTACTTC.

The chain is built from TRBV5-1 and TRBJ2-5; 9 bases fit TRBD1. The CDR3 consists of 16 residues. Germline V gene lookup returns CDR1 SGHRS and CDR2 YFSETQ. The V and J ends lost 2 bases and 2 bases, in that order; junction bases with no gene match: 7. CDR3 in amino acids: CASSLGDRGFQETQYF. In DNA, the CDR3 is TGCGCCAGCAGCTTAGGCGACAGGGGGTTTCAAGAGACCCAGTACTTC. Variable domain in full (rest from reference TRBV5-1 and TRBJ2-5): KAGVTQTPRYLIKTRGQQVTLSCSPISGHRSVSWYQQTPGQGLQFLFEYFSETQRNKGNFPGRFSGRQFSNSRSEMNVSTLELGDSALYLCASSLGDRGFQETQYFGPGTRLLVL.

The V call is TRBV6-5, the J call TRBJ1-1; 10 bases fit TRBD1. Losses at the gene ends were 0 bases for V and 7 bases for J; bases not matched to a gene: 11. This CDR3 has 17 amino acids. Germline CDR1 MNHEY, CDR2 SVGAGI. CDR3 bases: TGTGCCAGCAGTTACTCATCCGGGACAGGGGCTTTAGGTGAAGCTTTCTTT. Translation: CASSYSSGTGALGEAFF.

In DNA, the CDR3 is TGTGCCAGCAGCTTATTCGGACTTGGGGGCAATCAGCCCCAGCATTTT. This translates into CASSLFGLGGNQPQHF. V is TRBV7-8 and J is TRBJ1-5; no firm D call. V was shortened by 2 bases and J by 2 bases, with 13 bases between the two germline ends. The CDR3 extends over 16 amino acids. Looked up from germline, CDR1 is SGHVS and CDR2 is FQNEAQ.

The chain recombines TRBV7-8 with TRBJ1-1; D is possibly TRBD1 (5 bases). The V end lost 5 bases, the J end lost 1 base, and 14 bases lay between the germline ends. CDR1 and CDR2 (germline): SGHVS, FQNEAQ. The CDR3 covers 15 residues. The CDR3 coding sequence is TGTGCCAGCAGCGTGAGGGGACCGCCGAACACTGAAGCTTTCTTT. It specifies CASSVRGPPNTEAFF.

The chain joins TRBV7-6 to TRBJ2-7, with TRBD1 matching 8 bases. Germline V gene lookup returns CDR1 SGHVS and CDR2 FNYEAQ. The CDR3 covers 14 residues. With 4 bases clipped from V and 1 base from J, the junction kept 3 bases outside the gene matches. CDR3 in amino acids: CASSSTGESYEQYF. CDR3 coding DNA: TGTGCCAGCAGCTCGACAGGGGAATCCTACGAGCAGTACTTC. Drawing the rest from reference TRBV7-6 and TRBJ2-7, the complete variable domain is GAGVSQSPRYKVTKRGQDVALRCDPISGHVSLYWYRQALGQGPEFLTYFNYEAQQDKSGLPNDRFSAERPEGSISTLTIQRTEQRDSAMYRCASSSTGESYEQYFGPGTRLTVT.

The genes are TRBV3-1 and TRBJ1-6; D is uncertain. Germline V lookup: CDR1 LGHDT, CDR2 YNNKEL (reference sequence). Trimming left V 0 bases short and J 7 bases short, with 10 bases between. The CDR3 consists of 15 residues. The CDR3 sequence is CASSQDEGINSPLHF. Here the CDR3 DNA reads TGTGCCAGCAGCCAAGACGAAGGGATCAATTCACCCCTCCACTTT.

The chain joins TRBV6-1 to TRBJ2-3; TRBD2 matches at 12 bases. There are 17 residues in the CDR3. With 5 bases clipped from V and 2 bases from J, the junction kept 8 bases outside the gene matches. Germline V gene data show CDR1 as MNHNS and CDR2 as SASEGT. The CDR3 DNA is TGTGCCAGCAGTCCCCCGGGACTAGCGGGCAACACAGATACGCAGTATTTT. Translation: CASSPPGLAGNTDTQYF.

Here the CDR3 reads CASSIGTETYEQYF. DNA for the CDR3: TGTGCCAGTAGTATAGGGACGGAGACCTACGAGCAGTACTTC. The chain couples TRBV19 to TRBJ2-7; no clear D. Germline V gene lookup returns CDR1 LNHDA and CDR2 SQIVND (reference sequence). V was cut by 1 base and J by 2 bases, with 9 bases left in between. The CDR3 is made up of 14 amino acids.

This chain links TRBV25-1 with TRBJ1-2; D unresolved. Germline V gene lookup returns CDR1 MGHDK and CDR2 SYGVNS. Trimming left V 8 bases short and J 2 bases short, with 18 bases between. The CDR3 runs 15 residues. The CDR3 is CASGPEGERNYGYTF. The CDR3 DNA follows: TGTGCCAGCGGCCCAGAAGGCGAACGCAACTATGGCTACACCTTC.

The genes are TRBV7-8 and TRBJ2-7; 8 bases align to TRBD2. The germline CDR1 and CDR2 sequences are SGHVS and FQNEAQ. The CDR3 spans 19 residues. Trimming removed 3 bases from V and 2 bases from J; junction bases left unmatched: 18. CDR3 loop: CASSLPAGASGSLAYEQYF. In DNA form, the CDR3 reads TGTGCCAGCAGCTTGCCGGCCGGAGCGAGCGGGAGTCTCGCCTACGAGCAGTACTTC.

The chain joins TRBV6-4 to TRBJ2-2; 11 nucleotides line up with TRBD2. The CDR3 sequence is 14 residues long. Germline values: CDR1 MRHNA, CDR2 SNTAGT. Trimming at V came to 8 bases and at J to 6 bases, leaving 5 bases not matched to a gene. CDR3: CASGVLAGAGELFF. The CDR3 DNA sequence: TGTGCCAGCGGGGTACTAGCGGGAGCCGGGGAGCTGTTTTTT.